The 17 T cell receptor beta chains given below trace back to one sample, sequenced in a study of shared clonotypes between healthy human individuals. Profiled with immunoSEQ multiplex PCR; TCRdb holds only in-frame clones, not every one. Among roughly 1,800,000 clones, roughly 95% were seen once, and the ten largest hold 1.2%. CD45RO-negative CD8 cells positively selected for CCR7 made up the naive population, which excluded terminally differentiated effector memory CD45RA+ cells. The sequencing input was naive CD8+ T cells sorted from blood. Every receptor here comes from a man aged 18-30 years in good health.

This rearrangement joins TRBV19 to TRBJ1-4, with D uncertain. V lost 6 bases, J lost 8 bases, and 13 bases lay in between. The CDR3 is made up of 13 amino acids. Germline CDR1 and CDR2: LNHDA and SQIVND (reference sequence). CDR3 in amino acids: CASSLWAREKLFF. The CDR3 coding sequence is TGTGCCAGTAGCCTTTGGGCCCGCGAAAAACTGTTTTTT.

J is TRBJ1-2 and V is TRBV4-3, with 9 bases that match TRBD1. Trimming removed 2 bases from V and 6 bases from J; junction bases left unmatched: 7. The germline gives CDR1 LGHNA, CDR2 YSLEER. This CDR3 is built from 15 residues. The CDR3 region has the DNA TGCGCCAGCAGCCAACCGGGACAGGGAGGGGATGGCTACACCTTC. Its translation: CASSQPGQGGDGYTF.

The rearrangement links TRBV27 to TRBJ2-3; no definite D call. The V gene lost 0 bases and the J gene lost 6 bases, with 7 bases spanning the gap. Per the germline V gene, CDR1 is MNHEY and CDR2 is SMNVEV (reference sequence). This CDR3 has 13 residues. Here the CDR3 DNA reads TGTGCCAGCAGTTTATCGGGGATGGATACGCAGTATTTT. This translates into CASSLSGMDTQYF.

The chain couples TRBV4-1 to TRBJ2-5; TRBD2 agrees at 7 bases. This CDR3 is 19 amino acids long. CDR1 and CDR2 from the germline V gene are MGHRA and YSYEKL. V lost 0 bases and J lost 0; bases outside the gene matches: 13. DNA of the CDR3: TGCGCCAGCAGCCAAGATTTCGGGGGGTACCCCAGTTACCAAGAGACCCAGTACTTC. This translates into CASSQDFGGYPSYQETQYF.

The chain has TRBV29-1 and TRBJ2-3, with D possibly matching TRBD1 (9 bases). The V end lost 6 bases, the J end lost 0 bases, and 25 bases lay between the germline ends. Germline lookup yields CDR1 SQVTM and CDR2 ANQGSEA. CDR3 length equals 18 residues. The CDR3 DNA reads TGCAGCGTCGATCCGGGACAGGGACTAGTCGGAAGCACAGATACGCAGTATTTT. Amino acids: CSVDPGQGLVGSTDTQYF.

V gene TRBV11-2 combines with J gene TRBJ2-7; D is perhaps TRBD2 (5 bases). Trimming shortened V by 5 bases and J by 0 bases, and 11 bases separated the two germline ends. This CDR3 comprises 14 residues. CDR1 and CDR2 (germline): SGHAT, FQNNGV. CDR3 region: CASSPGESSYEQYF. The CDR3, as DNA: TGTGCCAGCAGCCCCGGGGAGAGCTCCTACGAGCAGTACTTC. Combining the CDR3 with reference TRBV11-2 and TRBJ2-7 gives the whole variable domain EAGVAQSPRYKIIEKRQSVAFWCNPISGHATLYWYQQILGQGPKLLIQFQNNGVVDDSQLPKDRFSAERLKGVDSTLKIQPAKLEDSAVYLCASSPGESSYEQYFGPGTRLTVT.

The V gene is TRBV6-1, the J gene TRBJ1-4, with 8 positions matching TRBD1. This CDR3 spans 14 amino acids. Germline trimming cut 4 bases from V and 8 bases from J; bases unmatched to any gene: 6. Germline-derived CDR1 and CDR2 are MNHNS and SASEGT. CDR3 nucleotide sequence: TGTGCCAGCAGTGCAGGGGGCGCGTACGAAAAACTGTTTTTT. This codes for CASSAGGAYEKLFF.

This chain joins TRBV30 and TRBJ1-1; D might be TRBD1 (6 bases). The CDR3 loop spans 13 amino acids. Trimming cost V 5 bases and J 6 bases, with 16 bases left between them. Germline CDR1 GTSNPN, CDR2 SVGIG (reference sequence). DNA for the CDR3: TGTGCCTGGGCTTATACAGGGACCCCTGAAGCTTTCTTT. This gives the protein CAWAYTGTPEAFF. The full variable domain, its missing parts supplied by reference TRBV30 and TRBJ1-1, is SQTIHQWPATLVQPVGSPLSLECTVEGTSNPNLYWYRQAAGRGLQLLFYSVGIGQISSEVPQNLSASRPQDRQFILSSKKLLLSDSGFYLCAWAYTGTPEAFFGQGTRLTVV.

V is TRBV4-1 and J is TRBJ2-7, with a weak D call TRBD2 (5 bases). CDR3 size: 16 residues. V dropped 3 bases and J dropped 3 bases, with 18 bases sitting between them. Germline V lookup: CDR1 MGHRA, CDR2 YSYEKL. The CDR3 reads CASSHPTSLPNYEQYF. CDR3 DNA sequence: TGCGCCAGCAGCCACCCAACTAGTCTCCCCAACTACGAGCAGTACTTC.

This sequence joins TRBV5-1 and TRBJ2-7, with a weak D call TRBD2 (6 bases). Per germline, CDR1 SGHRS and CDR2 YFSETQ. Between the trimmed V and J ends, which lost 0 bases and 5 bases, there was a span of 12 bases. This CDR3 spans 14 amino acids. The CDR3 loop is CASSLEPGDNEQYF. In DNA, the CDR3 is TGCGCCAGCAGCTTGGAACCGGGAGATAACGAGCAGTACTTC.

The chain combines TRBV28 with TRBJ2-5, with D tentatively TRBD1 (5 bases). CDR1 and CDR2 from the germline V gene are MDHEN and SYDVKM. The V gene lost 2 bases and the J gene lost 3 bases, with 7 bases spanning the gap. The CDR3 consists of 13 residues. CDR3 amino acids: CASSLDSEETQYF. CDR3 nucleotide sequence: TGTGCCAGCAGTTTAGACAGCGAAGAGACCCAGTACTTC.

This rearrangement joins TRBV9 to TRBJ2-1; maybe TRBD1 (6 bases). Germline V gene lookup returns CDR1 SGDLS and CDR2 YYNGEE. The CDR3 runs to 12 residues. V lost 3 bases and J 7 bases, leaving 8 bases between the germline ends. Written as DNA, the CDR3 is TGTGCCAGCAGCGAAACAGGGAATGAGCAGTTCTTC. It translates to CASSETGNEQFF.

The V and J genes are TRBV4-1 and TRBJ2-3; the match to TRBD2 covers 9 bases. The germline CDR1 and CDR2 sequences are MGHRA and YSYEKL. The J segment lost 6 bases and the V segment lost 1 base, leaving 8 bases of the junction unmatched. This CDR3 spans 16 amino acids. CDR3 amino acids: CASSQVVSGGLDTQYF. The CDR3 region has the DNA TGCGCCAGCAGCCAAGTGGTCAGCGGGGGGCTTGATACGCAGTATTTT.

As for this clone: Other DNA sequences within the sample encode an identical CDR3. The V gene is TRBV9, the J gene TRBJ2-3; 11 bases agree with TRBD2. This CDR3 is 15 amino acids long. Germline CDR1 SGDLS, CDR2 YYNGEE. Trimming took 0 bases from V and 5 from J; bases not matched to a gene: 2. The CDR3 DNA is TGTGCCAGCAGCGTAGGCACTAGCGGGGGAGATACGCAGTATTTT. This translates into CASSVGTSGGDTQYF. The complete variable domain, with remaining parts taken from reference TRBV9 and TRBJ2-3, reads DSGVTQTPKHLITATGQRVTLRCSPRSGDLSVYWYQQSLDQGLQFLIQYYNGEERAKGNILERFSAQQFPDLHSELNLSSLELGDSALYFCASSVGTSGGDTQYFGPGTRLTVL.

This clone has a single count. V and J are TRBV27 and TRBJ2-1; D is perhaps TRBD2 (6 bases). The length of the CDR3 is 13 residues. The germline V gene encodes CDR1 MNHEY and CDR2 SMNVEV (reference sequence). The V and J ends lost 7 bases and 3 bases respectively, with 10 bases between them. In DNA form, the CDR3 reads TGTGCCAGCAATAGCGGAGACTACAATGAGCAGTTCTTC. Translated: CASNSGDYNEQFF.

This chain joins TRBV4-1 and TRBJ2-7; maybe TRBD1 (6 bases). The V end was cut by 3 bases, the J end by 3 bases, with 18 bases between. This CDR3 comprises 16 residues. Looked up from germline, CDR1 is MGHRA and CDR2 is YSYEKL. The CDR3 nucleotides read TGCGCCAGCAGCCAGAAGACCGGGACACTCAACTACGAGCAGTACTTC. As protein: CASSQKTGTLNYEQYF.

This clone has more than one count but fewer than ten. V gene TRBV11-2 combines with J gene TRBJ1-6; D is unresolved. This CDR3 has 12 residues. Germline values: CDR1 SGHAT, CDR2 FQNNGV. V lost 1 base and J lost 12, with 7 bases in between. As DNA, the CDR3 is TGTGCCAGCAGCTTAGGGGGTGGACCCCTCCACTTT. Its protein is CASSLGGGPLHF.